These 22 T cell receptor beta chains came from one sample sequenced in a study of blood T cell repertoires in COVID-19. Generated by immunoSEQ multiplex PCR, the TCRdb table keeps only in-frame clones and is missing some. Of some 330,000 clones in the sample, less than 90% were seen once. Sequenced input: PBMCs or T cells enriched from blood (not recorded which). These receptors all stem from a woman in her 50s who had recovered from COVID-19.

V is TRBV6-5 and J is TRBJ2-7; D is uncertain. The germline V and J ends were trimmed by 0 bases and 9 bases, with 6 bases remaining between them. Germline V gene lookup returns CDR1 MNHEY and CDR2 SVGAGI. The CDR3 spans 11 residues. CDR3 region: CASSYSQVQYF. The CDR3 DNA sequence: TGTGCCAGCAGTTACTCTCAGGTGCAGTACTTC.

The chain joins TRBV4-3 to TRBJ1-2; TRBD1 agrees at 7 bases. The length of the CDR3 is 15 residues. The V gene's germline CDR1 is LGHNA and CDR2 YSLEER. The J segment lost 5 bases and the V segment lost 3 bases, leaving 9 bases of the junction unmatched. The chain's CDR3 is CASSQAVGTVYGYTF. The CDR3 DNA sequence: TGCGCCAGCAGCCAGGCGGTAGGGACAGTGTATGGCTACACCTTC.

CDR3 nucleotide sequence: TGTGCCAGCGCTAAGGGGGAGGGCCAGAGGGATACGCAGTATTTT. Translating gives CASAKGEGQRDTQYF. The rearrangement links TRBV6-5 to TRBJ2-3; D is possibly TRBD2 (7 bases). In germline, CDR1 is MNHEY, CDR2 SVGAGI. This CDR3 region has 15 residues. The V end lost 8 bases, the J end lost 6 bases, and 21 bases lay between the germline ends.

The chain combines TRBV3-1 (or the pseudogene TRBV3-2) with TRBJ2-4; 9 bases align to TRBD1. Germline assignment: CDR1 LGHDT and CDR2 YNNKEL (reference sequence). The CDR3 loop spans 15 amino acids. J was trimmed by 2 bases and V by 4 bases; bases with no gene match: 3. The CDR3 DNA is TGTGCCAGCAGCCTACAGGGGGCGACCAAAAACATTCAGTACTTC. It codes for CASSLQGATKNIQYF.

J is TRBJ2-6 and V is TRBV4-3, with TRBD1 matching over 9 bases. This CDR3 is 18 amino acids long. V dropped 3 bases and J dropped 3; count of bases not matched to a gene: 9. Per germline, CDR1 LGHNA and CDR2 YSLEER. The CDR3 loop is CASSQYWTGVGGANVLTF. The CDR3 DNA reads as TGCGCCAGCAGCCAGTATTGGACAGGGGTTGGTGGGGCCAACGTCCTGACTTTC.

This chain joins TRBV5-1 and TRBJ2-6, with 9 bases matching TRBD1. The J segment lost 4 bases and the V segment lost 4 bases, leaving 18 bases of the junction unmatched. This CDR3 is 20 amino acids long. The V gene's germline CDR1 is SGHRS and CDR2 YFSETQ. For the CDR3, the DNA is TGCGCCAGCAGCCCGCGGACAGGGGATACCTTAGGGGTCGGGGCCAACGTCCTGACTTTC. Its translation: CASSPRTGDTLGVGANVLTF.

The chain combines TRBV6-5 with TRBJ2-7; TRBD1 might be the D (6 bases). The CDR3 runs to 13 residues. Between the trimmed V and J ends, which lost 5 bases and 6 bases, there was a span of 14 bases. CDR1 is MNHEY, CDR2 SVGAGI, per germline. The CDR3 is CASSTVTGFEQYF. CDR3 sequence (DNA): TGTGCCAGCAGTACCGTAACAGGGTTCGAGCAGTACTTC.

This clone appeared a single time. This sequence joins TRBV7-9 and TRBJ1-5; D is ambiguous. In germline, CDR1 is SEHNR, CDR2 FQNEAQ (reference sequence). The CDR3 extends over 13 amino acids. Trimming removed 5 bases at V and 5 bases at J, with 10 bases between. CDR3 DNA sequence: TGTGCCAGCAGCCGCGACCAGGATCAGCCCCAGCATTTT. Protein product: CASSRDQDQPQHF.

The gene calls are TRBV7-2 and TRBJ1-3; D might be TRBD1 (5 bases). Germline V gene data show CDR1 as SGHTA and CDR2 as FQGNSA. This CDR3 is built from 16 residues. V was pared by 6 bases and J by 4 bases, with 19 bases between. CDR3 bases: TGTGCCAGCAGTCCCCATCAGGTTGGGGCGGGAAACACCATATATTTT. This codes for CASSPHQVGAGNTIYF.

There are a few counts of this clone. The rearrangement uses TRBV29-1 and TRBJ1-2; 7 nucleotides align to TRBD1. The germline gives CDR1 SQVTM, CDR2 ANQGSEA. The V segment lost 3 bases and the J segment 8 bases; nucleotides outside the gene matches: 9. The CDR3 consists of 13 residues. The CDR3 spells CSVDATGSGGYTF. The CDR3 nucleotides read TGCAGCGTTGACGCGACAGGGTCTGGAGGCTACACCTTC.

J is TRBJ1-2 and V is TRBV13; D is perhaps TRBD1 (6 bases). Deletions cut 2 bases from V and 2 bases from J, with 12 bases between. This CDR3 spans 15 amino acids. Per germline, CDR1 PRHDT and CDR2 FYEKMQ (reference sequence). For the CDR3, the DNA is TGTGCCAGCAGCTTACGGGACAACCTAAACTATGGCTACACCTTC. It specifies CASSLRDNLNYGYTF.

A few counts support this clone. This chain connects TRBV5-5 to TRBJ1-3; tentative D call: TRBD1 (5 bases). Germline values: CDR1 SGHKS, CDR2 YYEKEE (reference sequence). The CDR3 sequence is 14 residues long. The germline V and J ends were trimmed by 4 bases and 2 bases, with 10 bases remaining between them. This CDR3 is CASSAGTPGNTIYF. The CDR3 DNA reads as TGTGCCAGCAGCGCTGGGACTCCTGGAAACACCATATATTTT.

As regards this clone: At one end, the junction sequence differs from germline, possibly due to a read error. This sequence joins TRBV5-6 and TRBJ2-4, with 8 bases aligning to TRBD2. Germline CDR1 SGHDT, CDR2 YYEEEE. This CDR3 spans 13 amino acids. CDR3 DNA sequence: TGTGCCAGCAGCCCTAGAGGGGTTAGCGGGGCCCTCTTC. Translation: CASSPRGVSGALF. The full variable domain, in which reference TRBV5-6 and TRBJ2-4 provide the parts outside the CDR3, is DAGVTQSPTHLIKTRGQQVTLRCSPKSGHDTVSWYQQALGQGPQFIFQYYEEEERQRGNFPDRFSGHQFPNYSSELNVNALLLGDSALYLCASSPRGVSGALFGAGTRLSVL.

The genes are TRBV19 and TRBJ1-3; 8 nucleotides agree with TRBD1. The CDR3 runs to 18 residues. Unmatched junction bases numbered 10, after V lost 3 bases and J lost 0 bases. Germline V gene data show CDR1 as LNHDA and CDR2 as SQIVND (reference sequence). The CDR3 protein is CASSMANRGTSSGNTIYF. In nucleotides, the CDR3 is TGTGCCAGTAGTATGGCAAACAGGGGGACAAGCTCTGGAAACACCATATATTTT.

This chain connects TRBV19 to TRBJ1-2; 9 positions agree with TRBD1. The CDR3 is 14 residues long. CDR1 and CDR2 from the germline V gene are LNHDA and SQIVND (reference sequence). Germline trimming cut 5 bases from V and 4 bases from J; bases unmatched to any gene: 5. The CDR3 DNA reads TGTGCCAGTAGTTTCCCGGACAGGGGCTATGGCTACACCTTC. Protein sequence: CASSFPDRGYGYTF.

In this sample, this clone turned up a few times. The V call is TRBV6-2 or TRBV6-3, the J call TRBJ2-6, with 7 positions matching TRBD2. V shed 2 bases, J shed 2 bases, and the junction held 0 bases outside the gene matches. Germline CDR1 reads MNHEY; CDR2 reads SVGEGT. The CDR3 sequence is 15 residues long. The CDR3 coding sequence is TGTGCCAGCAGTTACGGGGGGGCTGGGGCCAACGTCCTGACTTTC. Amino acid sequence: CASSYGGAGANVLTF.

The chain is built from TRBV10-3 and TRBJ2-1, with 10 bases identical to TRBD2. The CDR3 is 17 amino acids. Germline trimming cut 0 bases from V and 6 bases from J; bases unmatched to any gene: 8. Germline loops: CDR1 ENHRY, CDR2 SYGVKD. The CDR3 protein is CAISESSLAGVVNEQFF. The CDR3, as DNA: TGTGCCATCAGTGAGTCGTCTCTAGCGGGAGTGGTCAATGAGCAGTTCTTC.

The chain uses TRBV9 and TRBJ1-4; 8 positions match TRBD1. CDR1 is SGDLS and CDR2 is YYNGEE in the germline V gene. This CDR3 contains 17 residues. V gave up 0 bases and J gave up 8 bases; unmatched junction bases: 12. The CDR3 DNA is TGTGCCAGCAGCGTAGGACAGGGGCCCCGCGGTCGGGAAAAACTGTTTTTT. Translating gives CASSVGQGPRGREKLFF.

The V call is TRBV5-1, the J call TRBJ1-4, with D maybe TRBD1 (6 bases). V was shortened by 3 bases and J by 4 bases, with 16 bases between the two germline ends. The CDR3 runs 16 residues. Germline CDR1 reads SGHRS; CDR2 reads YFSETQ. The CDR3 loop reads CASSSGPQGINEKLFF. The CDR3 DNA reads as TGCGCCAGCAGCTCCGGTCCACAGGGTATTAATGAAAAACTGTTTTTT.

This clone was counted once. V gene TRBV5-4 combines with J gene TRBJ1-1, with D possibly matching TRBD1 (6 bases). The V gene lost 2 bases and the J gene lost 5 bases, with 16 bases spanning the gap. The CDR3 runs to 15 residues. Germline V gene data show CDR1 as SGHNT and CDR2 as YYREEE (reference sequence). The CDR3 coding sequence is TGTGCCAGCAGCTTTACTGGGGGCGCGGAGACTGAAGCTTTCTTT. This translates into CASSFTGGAETEAFF.

V is TRBV5-1 and J is TRBJ1-3; 8 nucleotides match TRBD1. The CDR3 spans 14 residues. Germline values: CDR1 SGHRS, CDR2 YFSETQ. V dropped 4 bases and J dropped 8; count of bases not matched to a gene: 8. CDR3 sequence reads: CASSPDRVEDTIYF. CDR3 in DNA: TGCGCCAGCAGCCCGGACAGGGTAGAGGACACCATATATTTT. The entire variable domain, with the rest obtained from reference TRBV5-1 and TRBJ1-3, is as follows: KAGVTQTPRYLIKTRGQQVTLSCSPISGHRSVSWYQQTPGQGLQFLFEYFSETQRNKGNFPGRFSGRQFSNSRSEMNVSTLELGDSALYLCASSPDRVEDTIYFGEGSWLTVV.

This clone came up a few times. The V gene is TRBV5-8, the J gene TRBJ2-1, with D possibly being TRBD1 (6 bases). The germline V and J ends were trimmed by 2 bases and 6 bases, with 6 bases remaining between them. This CDR3 is built from 12 residues. Per the germline V gene, CDR1 is SGHTS and CDR2 is YDEGEE. The CDR3 nucleotides read TGTGCCAGCAGCTTACAGGGCAATGAGCAGTTCTTC. This encodes CASSLQGNEQFF.